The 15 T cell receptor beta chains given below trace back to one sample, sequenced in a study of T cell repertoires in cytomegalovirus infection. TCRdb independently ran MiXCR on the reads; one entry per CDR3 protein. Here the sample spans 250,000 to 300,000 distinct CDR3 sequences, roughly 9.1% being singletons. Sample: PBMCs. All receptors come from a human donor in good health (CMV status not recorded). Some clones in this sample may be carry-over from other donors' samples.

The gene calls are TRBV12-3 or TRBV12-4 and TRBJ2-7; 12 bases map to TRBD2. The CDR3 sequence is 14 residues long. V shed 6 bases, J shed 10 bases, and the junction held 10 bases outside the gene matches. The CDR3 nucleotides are TGTGCCAGCAGGAGTTCCGGGACTAGCGGGTCACAGTACTTC. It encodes CASRSSGTSGSQYF.

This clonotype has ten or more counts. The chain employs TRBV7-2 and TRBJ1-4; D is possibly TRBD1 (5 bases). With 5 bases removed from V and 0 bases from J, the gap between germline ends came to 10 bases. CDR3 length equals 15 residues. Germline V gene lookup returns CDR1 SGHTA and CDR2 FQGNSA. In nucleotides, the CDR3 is TGTGCCAGCAGCATCCGACAGTCAACTAATGAAAAACTGTTTTTT. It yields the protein CASSIRQSTNEKLFF.

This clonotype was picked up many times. CDR3 in DNA: TGTGCCAGTGGGACAAGGGACGGATTATATGGCTACACCTTC. It is translated as CASGTRDGLYGYTF. This rearrangement joins TRBV19 to TRBJ1-2; weak D call: TRBD1 (6 bases). The CDR3 runs 14 residues. The V end lost 8 bases, the J end lost 5 bases, and 18 bases lay between the germline ends. Germline assignment: CDR1 LNHDA and CDR2 SQIVND (reference sequence).

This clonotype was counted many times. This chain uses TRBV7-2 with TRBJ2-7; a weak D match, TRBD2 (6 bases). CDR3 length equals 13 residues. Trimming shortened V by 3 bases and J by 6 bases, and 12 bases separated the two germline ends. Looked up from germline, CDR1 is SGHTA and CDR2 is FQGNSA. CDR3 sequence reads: CASSFSSEGEQYF. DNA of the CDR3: TGTGCCAGCAGCTTCTCTAGCGAAGGCGAGCAGTACTTC.

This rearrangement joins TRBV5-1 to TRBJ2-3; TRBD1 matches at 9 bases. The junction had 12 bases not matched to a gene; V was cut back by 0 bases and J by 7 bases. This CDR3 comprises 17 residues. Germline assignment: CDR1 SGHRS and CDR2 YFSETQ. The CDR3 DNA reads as TGCGCCAGCAGCTTGGCTTCGGGACAGGGCCGCGTATATACGCAGTATTTT. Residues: CASSLASGQGRVYTQYF.

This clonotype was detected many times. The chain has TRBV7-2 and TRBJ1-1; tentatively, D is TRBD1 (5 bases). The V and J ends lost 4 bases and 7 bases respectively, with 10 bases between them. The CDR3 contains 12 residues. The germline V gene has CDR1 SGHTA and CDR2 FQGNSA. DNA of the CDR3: TGTGCCAGCAGCTCAGGGACGTATGAAGCTTTCTTT. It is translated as CASSSGTYEAFF.

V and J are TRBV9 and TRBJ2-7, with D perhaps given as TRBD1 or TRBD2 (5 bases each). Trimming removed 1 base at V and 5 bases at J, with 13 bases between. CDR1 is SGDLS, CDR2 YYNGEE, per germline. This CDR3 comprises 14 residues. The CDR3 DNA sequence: TGTGCCAGCAGCGTAACCGGGACGAGTGACGAGCAGTACTTC. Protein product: CASSVTGTSDEQYF.

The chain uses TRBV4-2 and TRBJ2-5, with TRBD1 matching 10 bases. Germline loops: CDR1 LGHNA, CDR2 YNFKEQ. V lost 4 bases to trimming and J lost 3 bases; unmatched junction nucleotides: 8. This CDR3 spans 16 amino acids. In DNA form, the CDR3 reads TGTGCCAGCAGCCGGAGGACAGGGGGAGGAGAAGAGACCCAGTACTTC. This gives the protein CASSRRTGGGEETQYF.

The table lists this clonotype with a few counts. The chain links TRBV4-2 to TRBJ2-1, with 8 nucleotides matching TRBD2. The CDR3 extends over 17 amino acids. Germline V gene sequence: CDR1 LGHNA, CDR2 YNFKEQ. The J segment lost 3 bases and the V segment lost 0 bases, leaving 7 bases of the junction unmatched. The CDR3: CASSQESRRGVYNEQFF. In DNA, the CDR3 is TGTGCCAGCAGCCAAGAATCGCGGCGGGGGGTCTACAATGAGCAGTTCTTC.

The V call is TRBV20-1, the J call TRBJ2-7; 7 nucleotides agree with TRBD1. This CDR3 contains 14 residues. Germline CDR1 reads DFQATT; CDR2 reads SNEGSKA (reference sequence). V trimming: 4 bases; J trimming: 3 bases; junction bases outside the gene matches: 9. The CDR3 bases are TGCAGTGCTAACCACCCGGGACAGAACTACGAGCAGTACTTC. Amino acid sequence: CSANHPGQNYEQYF.

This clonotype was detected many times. CDR3 nucleotide sequence: TGTGCCAGCAGTATGACCCAAATTAATTCACCCCTCCACTTT. Protein product: CASSMTQINSPLHF. The genes are TRBV12-3 or TRBV12-4 and TRBJ1-6; D uncertain. This CDR3 is built from 14 residues. V was cut by 5 bases and J by 6 bases, with 11 bases left in between.

CDR3 DNA: TGTGCCAGCAGACTAGGGGCCCCGGCTAACTATGGCTACACCTTC. This codes for CASRLGAPANYGYTF. The chain recombines TRBV28 with TRBJ1-2; maybe TRBD1 (5 bases). The CDR3 has 15 amino acids. Germline CDR1 reads MDHEN; CDR2 reads SYDVKM. The V gene lost 6 bases and the J gene lost 0 bases, with 14 bases spanning the gap.

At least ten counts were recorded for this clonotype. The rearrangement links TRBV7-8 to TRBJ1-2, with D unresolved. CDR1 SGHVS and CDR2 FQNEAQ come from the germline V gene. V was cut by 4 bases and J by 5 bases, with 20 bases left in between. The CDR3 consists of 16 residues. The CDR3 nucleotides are TGTGCCAGCAGCTCCGAAGGTCACGGAACCGGTTATGGCTACACCTTC. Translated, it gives CASSSEGHGTGYGYTF.

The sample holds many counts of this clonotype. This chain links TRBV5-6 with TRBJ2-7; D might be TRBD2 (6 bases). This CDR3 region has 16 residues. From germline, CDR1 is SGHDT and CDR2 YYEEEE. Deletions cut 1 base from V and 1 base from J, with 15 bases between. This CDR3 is CASSLYTGVLSYEQYF. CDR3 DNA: TGTGCCAGCAGCTTGTATACGGGAGTCCTATCCTACGAGCAGTACTTC.

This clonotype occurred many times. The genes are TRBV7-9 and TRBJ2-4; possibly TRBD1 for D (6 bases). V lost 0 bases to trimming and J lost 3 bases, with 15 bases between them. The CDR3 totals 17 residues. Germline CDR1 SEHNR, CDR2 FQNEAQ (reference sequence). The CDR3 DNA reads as TGTGCCAGCAGCTTAGCGCGTACAGGGATAGACAAAAACATTCAGTACTTC. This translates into CASSLARTGIDKNIQYF.